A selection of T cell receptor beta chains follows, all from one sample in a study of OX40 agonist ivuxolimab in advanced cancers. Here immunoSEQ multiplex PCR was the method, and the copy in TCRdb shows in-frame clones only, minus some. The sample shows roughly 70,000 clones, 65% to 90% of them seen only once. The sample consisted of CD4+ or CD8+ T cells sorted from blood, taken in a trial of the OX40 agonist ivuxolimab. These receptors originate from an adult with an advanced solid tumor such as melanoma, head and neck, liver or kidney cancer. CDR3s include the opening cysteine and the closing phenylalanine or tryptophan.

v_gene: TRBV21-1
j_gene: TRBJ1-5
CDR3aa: CASSKWDRADNQPQHF

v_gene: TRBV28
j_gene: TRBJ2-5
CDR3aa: CATSPQGGKEETQYF

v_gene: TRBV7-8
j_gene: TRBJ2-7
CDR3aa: CASSLVIRDIMRRDSYEQYF

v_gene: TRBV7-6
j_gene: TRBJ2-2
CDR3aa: CASSDYTGELFF

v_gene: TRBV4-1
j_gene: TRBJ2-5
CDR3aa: CASSQVGRTYQETQYF

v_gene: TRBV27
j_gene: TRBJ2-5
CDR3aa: CASSLWRDKETQYF

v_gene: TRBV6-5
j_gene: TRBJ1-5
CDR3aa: CASSYQGAQHF

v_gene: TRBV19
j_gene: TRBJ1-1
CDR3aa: CASSIDRTRGNGAFF

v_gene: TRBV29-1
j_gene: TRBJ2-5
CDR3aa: CSGEGSGGSEETQYF

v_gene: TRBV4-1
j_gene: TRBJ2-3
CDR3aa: CASSQDVTGADTQYF

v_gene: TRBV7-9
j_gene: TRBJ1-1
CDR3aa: CASRSQGLYTEAFF

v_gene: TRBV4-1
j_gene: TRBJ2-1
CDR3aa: CASSQGFSGGNEQFF

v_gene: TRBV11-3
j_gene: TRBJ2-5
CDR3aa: CASSQEQGETQYF

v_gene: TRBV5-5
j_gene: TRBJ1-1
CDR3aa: CASSLLAGTGYVAFF

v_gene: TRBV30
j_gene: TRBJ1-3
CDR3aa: CAWSPQSGNTIYF

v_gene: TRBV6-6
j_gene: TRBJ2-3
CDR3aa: CASSYSGPRTDTQYF